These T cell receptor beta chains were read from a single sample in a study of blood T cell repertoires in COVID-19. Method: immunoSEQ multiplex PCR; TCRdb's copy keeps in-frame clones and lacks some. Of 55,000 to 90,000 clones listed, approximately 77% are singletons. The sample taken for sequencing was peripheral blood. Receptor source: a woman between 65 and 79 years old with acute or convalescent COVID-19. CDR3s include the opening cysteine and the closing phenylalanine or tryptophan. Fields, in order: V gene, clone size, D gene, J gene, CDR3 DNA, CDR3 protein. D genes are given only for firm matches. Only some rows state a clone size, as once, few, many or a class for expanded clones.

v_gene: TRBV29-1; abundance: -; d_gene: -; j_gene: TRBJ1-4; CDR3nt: TGCAGCGTTGCAGGCCCTAATGAAAAACTGTTTTTT; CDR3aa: CSVAGPNEKLFF
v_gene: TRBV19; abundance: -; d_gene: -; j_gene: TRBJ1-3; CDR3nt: TGTGCCAGCAGGGAATTGGGAAACACCATATATTTT; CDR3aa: CASRELGNTIYF
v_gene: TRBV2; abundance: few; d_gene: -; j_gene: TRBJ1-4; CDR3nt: TGTGCCAGCAGCTTGGAGGGGTTTGGAGAAGAAAAACTGTTTTTT; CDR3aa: CASSLEGFGEEKLFF
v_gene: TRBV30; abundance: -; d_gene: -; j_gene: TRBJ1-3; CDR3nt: TGTGCCTGGGCCCCCTTGGACCGGACAGGAAACACCATATATTTT; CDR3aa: CAWAPLDRTGNTIYF
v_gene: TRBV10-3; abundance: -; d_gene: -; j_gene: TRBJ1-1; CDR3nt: TGTGCCATCAGTGATCGTAGTCAGGGGAACACTGAAGCTTTCTTT; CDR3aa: CAISDRSQGNTEAFF
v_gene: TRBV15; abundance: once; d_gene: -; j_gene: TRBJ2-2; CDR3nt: TGTGCCACCAGCAGAGATGGGAGCACCGGGGAGCTGTTTTTT; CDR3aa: CATSRDGSTGELFF
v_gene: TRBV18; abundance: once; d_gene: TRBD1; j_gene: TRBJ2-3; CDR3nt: TGTGCCAGCTCAGTTGGACAGGGCGTTAACACAGATACGCAGTATTTT; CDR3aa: CASSVGQGVNTDTQYF
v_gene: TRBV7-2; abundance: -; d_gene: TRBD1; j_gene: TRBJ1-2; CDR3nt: TGTGCCAGCAGCTTGACAGGGTTTTCTGGCTACACCTTC; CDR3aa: CASSLTGFSGYTF
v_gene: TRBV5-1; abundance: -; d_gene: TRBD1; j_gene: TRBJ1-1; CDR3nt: TGCGCCAGCAGCTGGACAGGGCGTGGAATGAACACTGAAGCTTTCTTT; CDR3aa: CASSWTGRGMNTEAFF
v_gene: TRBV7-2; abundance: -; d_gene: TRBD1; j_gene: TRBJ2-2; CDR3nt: TGTGCCAGCAGCTTAAGCAGGGGGCAAACCGGGGAGCTGTTTTTT; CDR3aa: CASSLSRGQTGELFF
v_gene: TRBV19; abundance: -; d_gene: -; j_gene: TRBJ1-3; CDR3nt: TGTGCCAGTAGTATCGGCAGCGTATTGATTTCTGGAAACACCATATATTTT; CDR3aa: CASSIGSVLISGNTIYF
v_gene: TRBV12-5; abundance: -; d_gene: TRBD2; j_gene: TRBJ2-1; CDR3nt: TGTGCTAGTGGTTTGTTTAGCGGGAGCGGTGAGCAGTTCTTC; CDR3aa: CASGLFSGSGEQFF
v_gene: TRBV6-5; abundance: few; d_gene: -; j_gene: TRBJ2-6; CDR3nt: TGTGCCATCAGACACTCTGGGGCCAACGTCCTGACTTTC; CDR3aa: CAIRHSGANVLTF
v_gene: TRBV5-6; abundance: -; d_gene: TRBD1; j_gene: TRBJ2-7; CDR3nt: TGTGCCAGCAGCTCATGGACAGGGACCATCCACGAGCAGTACTTC; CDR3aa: CASSSWTGTIHEQYF
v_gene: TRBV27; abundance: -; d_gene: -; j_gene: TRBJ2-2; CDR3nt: TGTGCCAGCAGTTTAGGAGGATACGGGGAGCTGTTTTTT; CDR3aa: CASSLGGYGELFF
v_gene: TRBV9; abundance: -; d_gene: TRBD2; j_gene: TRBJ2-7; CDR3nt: TGTGCCAGCAGCGTCAGTCCTAGCGGAACCTACGAGCAGTACTTC; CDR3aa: CASSVSPSGTYEQYF
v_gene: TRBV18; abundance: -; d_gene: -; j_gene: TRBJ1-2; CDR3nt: TGTGCCAGCTCACCACCGAGTTTAGACGGGGGTAATGGCTACACCTTC; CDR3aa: CASSPPSLDGGNGYTF
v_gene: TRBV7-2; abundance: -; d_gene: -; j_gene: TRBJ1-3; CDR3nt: TGTGCCAGCAGTCCACAAGTAACTGGAAACACCATATATTTT; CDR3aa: CASSPQVTGNTIYF
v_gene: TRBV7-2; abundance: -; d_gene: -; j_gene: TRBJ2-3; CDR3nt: TGTGCCAGCAGCTTAGATGGGCGGGCCACAGATACGCAGTATTTT; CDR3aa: CASSLDGRATDTQYF
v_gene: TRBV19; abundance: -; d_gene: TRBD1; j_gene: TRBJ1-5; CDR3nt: TGTGCCTCTAACCCCAGGGGGGAGTTCTATAGCAATCAGCCCCAGCATTTT; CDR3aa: CASNPRGEFYSNQPQHF
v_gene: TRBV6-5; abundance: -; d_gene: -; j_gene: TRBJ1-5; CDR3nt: TGTGCCAGCAGTCAGACAGGTCAAGTGGGGCCCCAGCATTTT; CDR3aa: CASSQTGQVGPQHF
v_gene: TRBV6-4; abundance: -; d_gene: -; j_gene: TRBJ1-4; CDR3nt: TGTGCCAGCAGTGAGTCCGCAACTAATGAAAAACTGTTTTTT; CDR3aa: CASSESATNEKLFF
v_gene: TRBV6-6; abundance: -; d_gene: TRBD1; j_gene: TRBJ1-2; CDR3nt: TGTGCCAGCAGACATACGACAGGGAACTATGGCTACACCTTC; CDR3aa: CASRHTTGNYGYTF
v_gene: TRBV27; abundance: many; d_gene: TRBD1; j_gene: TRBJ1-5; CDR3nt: TGTGCCAGCAGTGCGGGGACAGGGGCTAATCAGCCCCAGCATTTT; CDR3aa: CASSAGTGANQPQHF
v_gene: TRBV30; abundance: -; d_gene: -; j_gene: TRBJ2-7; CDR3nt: TGTGCCTGGCACAGAGGACTTTCCTACGAGCAGTACTTC; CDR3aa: CAWHRGLSYEQYF
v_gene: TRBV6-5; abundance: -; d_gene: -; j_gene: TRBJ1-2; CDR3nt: TGTGCCACGGGAGCTGCTGAACCAGGCTACACCTTC; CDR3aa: CATGAAEPGYTF
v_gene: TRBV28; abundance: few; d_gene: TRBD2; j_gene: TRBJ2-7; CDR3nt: TGTGCCAGCAGTTTGGGACTAGCGGGAGGGCCCTACGAGCAGTACTTC; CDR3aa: CASSLGLAGGPYEQYF
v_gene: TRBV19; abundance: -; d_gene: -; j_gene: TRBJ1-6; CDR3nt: TGTGCCAGTAGCGGTGTACTGATAAATTCACCCCTCCACTTT; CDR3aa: CASSGVLINSPLHF
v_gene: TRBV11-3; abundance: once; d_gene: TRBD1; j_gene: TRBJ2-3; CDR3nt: TGTGCCAGCAGCCCCTGGACAGGGGACACAGATACGCAGTATTTT; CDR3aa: CASSPWTGDTDTQYF
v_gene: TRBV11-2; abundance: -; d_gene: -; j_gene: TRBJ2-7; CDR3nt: TGTGCCAGCAGCTTAGTCAGGGTCTACGAGCAGTACTTC; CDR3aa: CASSLVRVYEQYF
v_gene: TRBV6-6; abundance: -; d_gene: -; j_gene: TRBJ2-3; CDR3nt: TGTGCCAGCAGTTACCCACGGGAAATAGATACGCAGTATTTT; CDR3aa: CASSYPREIDTQYF
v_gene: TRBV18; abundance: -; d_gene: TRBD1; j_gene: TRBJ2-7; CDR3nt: TGTGCCAGCTCACCCGGGACAGGGGCCTCCTACGAGCAGTACTTC; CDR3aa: CASSPGTGASYEQYF
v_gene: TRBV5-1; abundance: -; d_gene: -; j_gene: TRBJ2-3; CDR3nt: TGCGCCAGCAGCTTGGACAGGGCGGCAGATACGCAGTATTTT; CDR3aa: CASSLDRAADTQYF
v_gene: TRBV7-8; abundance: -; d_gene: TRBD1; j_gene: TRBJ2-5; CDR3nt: TGTGCCAGCAGCACGGCCAGGGGGCGGAAAGAGACCCAGTACTTC; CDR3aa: CASSTARGRKETQYF
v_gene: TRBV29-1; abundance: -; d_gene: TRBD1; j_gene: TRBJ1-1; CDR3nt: TGCAGCTTAAGGACAGGGGACACTGAAGCTTTCTTT; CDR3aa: CSLRTGDTEAFF
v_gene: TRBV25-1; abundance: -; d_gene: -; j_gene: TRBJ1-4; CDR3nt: TGTGCCAGCAGTGAACACAGATATAATGAAAAACTGTTTTTT; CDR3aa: CASSEHRYNEKLFF
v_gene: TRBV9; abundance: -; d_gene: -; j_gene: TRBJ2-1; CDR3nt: TGTGCCAGCAGCGTAGCGGGTAGATACAATGAGCAGTTCTTC; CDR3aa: CASSVAGRYNEQFF
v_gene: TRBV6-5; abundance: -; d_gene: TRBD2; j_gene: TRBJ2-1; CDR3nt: TGTGCCAGCAGTCCCGGGGCTAGCGGGAACAATGAGCAGTTCTTC; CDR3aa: CASSPGASGNNEQFF